This entry describes one TCR beta chain. This sample is part of a study of blood T cells in healthy people across ages. The CDR3 has 12 amino acids. V gave up 3 bases and J gave up 8 bases; unmatched junction bases: 5. Germline CDR1 DFQATT, CDR2 SNEGSKA (reference sequence). Sample-barcoded 5' priming and a J-beta primer mix drove a second PCR of about 6 to 11 cycles. TCRdb reprocessed the 5' RACE reads with MiXCR, giving one entry per CDR3 protein. The table has about 1.5 million distinct CDR3 sequences, approximately 42% seen once. The rearrangement links TRBV20-1 to TRBJ1-2, with 8 bases that match TRBD1. The receptor's source is a woman aged 18-30 years in good health. The sequencing input was blood. The CDR3 DNA reads TGCAGTGCTAGCGCGGACAGGGCCGGCTACACCTTC. Translating it yields CSASADRAGYTF.